These 15 T cell receptor beta chains came from one sample sequenced in a study of blood T cell repertoires in COVID-19. Here immunoSEQ multiplex PCR was the method, and the copy in TCRdb shows in-frame clones only, minus some. The table includes some 300,000 clones, approximately 90% detected once. Sequenced material: peripheral blood. The receptor set was obtained from a woman aged 25 to 39 who had recovered from COVID-19.

This rearrangement joins TRBV5-1 to TRBJ2-3; 7 bases are a match to TRBD1. Germline-derived CDR1 and CDR2 are SGHRS and YFSETQ. Unmatched junction bases numbered 8, after V lost 0 bases and J lost 4 bases. The CDR3 has 16 amino acids. The CDR3 is CASSLATGVPPDTQYF. As DNA, the CDR3 is TGCGCCAGCAGCTTGGCAACAGGGGTCCCCCCAGATACGCAGTATTTT.

Only one count was recorded for this clone. The rearrangement joins TRBV2 to TRBJ1-5; 8 bases are a match to TRBD1. The CDR3 is 18 residues long. V shed 4 bases, J shed 6 bases, and the junction held 17 bases outside the gene matches. Germline-derived CDR1 and CDR2 are SNHLY and FYNNEI. The CDR3 loop is CASSVNNGTGSFSQPQHF. In nucleotides, the CDR3 is TGTGCCAGCAGTGTGAATAATGGGACAGGTAGTTTTAGTCAGCCCCAGCATTTT.

The gene calls are TRBV5-1 and TRBJ1-4, with no clear D. The length of the CDR3 is 15 residues. Per germline, CDR1 SGHRS and CDR2 YFSETQ. Trimming pared 4 bases from V and 5 bases from J, leaving 15 bases between. CDR3 amino acids: CASSLSGGNNEKLFF. Written as DNA, the CDR3 is TGCGCCAGCAGCCTGTCGGGAGGGAACAATGAAAAACTGTTTTTT. Full variable domain (missing parts from reference TRBV5-1 and TRBJ1-4): KAGVTQTPRYLIKTRGQQVTLSCSPISGHRSVSWYQQTPGQGLQFLFEYFSETQRNKGNFPGRFSGRQFSNSRSEMNVSTLELGDSALYLCASSLSGGNNEKLFFGSGTQLSVL.

The chain couples TRBV4-1 to TRBJ1-2, with D unresolved. V lost 4 bases to trimming and J lost 3 bases, with 12 bases between them. The CDR3 runs 14 residues. Germline V lookup: CDR1 MGHRA, CDR2 YSYEKL. CDR3 bases: TGCGCCAGCAGCCCCCCTTTGACTCACTATGGCTACACCTTC. Amino acid sequence: CASSPPLTHYGYTF.

This chain connects TRBV19 to TRBJ2-3; D is possibly TRBD1 (7 bases). Trimming removed 5 bases at V and 2 bases at J, with 14 bases between. Germline V gives CDR1 LNHDA, CDR2 SQIVND (reference sequence). This CDR3 spans 15 amino acids. This CDR3 reads CASSPRGDPTDTQYF. The DNA of the CDR3 is TGTGCCAGTAGTCCCAGGGGGGACCCCACAGATACGCAGTATTTT. Full variable domain (rest looked up from reference TRBV19 and TRBJ2-3): DGGITQSPKYLFRKEGQNVTLSCEQNLNHDAMYWYRQDPGQGLRLIYYSQIVNDFQKGDIAEGYSVSREKKESFPLTVTSAQKNPTAFYLCASSPRGDPTDTQYFGPGTRLTVL.

A note on this clone: A clone one base away is much larger, so this may be a read error. V and J are TRBV2 and TRBJ2-5; TRBD2 might be the D (6 bases). The V end lost 8 bases, the J end lost 5 bases, and 6 bases lay between the germline ends. CDR1 SNHLY and CDR2 FYNNEI come from the germline V gene. This CDR3 comprises 10 residues. The CDR3 DNA reads as TGTGCCAGCGGGGGGGAGACCCAGTACTTC. As protein: CASGGETQYF. The full variable domain, rest sourced from reference TRBV2 and TRBJ2-5, is EPEVTQTPSHQVTQMGQEVILRCVPISNHLYFYWYRQILGQKVEFLVSFYNNEISEKSEIFDDQFSVERPDGSNFTLKIRSTKLEDSAMYFCASGGETQYFGPGTRLLVL.

The chain has TRBV30 and TRBJ1-4; TRBD1 matches 10 bases. V was pared by 4 bases and J by 6 bases, with 8 bases of the junction left unmatched. Looked up from germline, CDR1 is GTSNPN and CDR2 is SVGIG (reference sequence). The CDR3 is 15 residues long. CDR3 residues: CAWTLPGTGDEKLFF. CDR3 DNA sequence: TGTGCCTGGACTCTACCCGGGACAGGGGATGAAAAACTGTTTTTT.

This clone was seen once. The V call is TRBV2, the J call TRBJ1-3, with a weak D call TRBD1 (5 bases). Between the trimmed V and J ends, which lost 1 base and 3 bases, there was a span of 13 bases. Germline CDR1 SNHLY, CDR2 FYNNEI. The CDR3 is 16 amino acids. CDR3: CASSEVRQGGGNTIYF. In DNA, the CDR3 is TGTGCCAGCAGTGAAGTGCGGCAGGGCGGTGGAAACACCATATATTTT.

J is TRBJ1-2 and V is TRBV6-2 or TRBV6-3; TRBD1 is a possible D gene (6 bases). The germline CDR1 and CDR2 sequences are MNHEY and SVGEGT. This CDR3 region has 15 residues. V gave up 2 bases and J gave up 3 bases, with 13 bases separating them. This CDR3 is CASSYDHRVDYGYTF. The CDR3 DNA reads as TGTGCCAGCAGTTACGATCACAGGGTGGACTATGGCTACACCTTC.

V is TRBV6-5 and J is TRBJ2-7; D may be TRBD1 (6 bases). There are 14 residues in the CDR3. The V end lost 2 bases, the J end lost 3 bases, and 11 bases lay between the germline ends. From germline, CDR1 is MNHEY and CDR2 SVGAGI. The CDR3 spells CASSYGQSYYEQYF. CDR3 nucleotide sequence: TGTGCCAGCAGTTACGGACAGAGTTACTACGAGCAGTACTTC.

J is TRBJ1-2 and V is TRBV5-4; D remains unclear. This CDR3 is 14 amino acids long. The germline CDR1 and CDR2 sequences are SGHNT and YYREEE (reference sequence). Trimming took 2 bases from V and 8 from J, leaving 16 bases between them. The CDR3 bases are TGTGCCAGCAGCTTTGGTGCTAGAAGTTGGGGCTACACCTTC. As protein: CASSFGARSWGYTF.

The chain employs TRBV29-1 and TRBJ2-7, with 7 nucleotides matching TRBD2. The CDR3 sequence is 13 residues long. V shed 3 bases and J 2 bases; nucleotides not matched to a gene: 4. Germline CDR1 is SQVTM and CDR2 is ANQGSEA. Here the CDR3 reads CSVERGFPYEQYF. The CDR3 coding sequence is TGCAGCGTTGAGCGGGGGTTCCCCTACGAGCAGTACTTC.

The V gene is TRBV7-2, the J gene TRBJ1-2; D perhaps matches TRBD1 (5 bases). The CDR3 has 13 amino acids. V lost 3 bases and J 6 bases, leaving 11 bases between the germline ends. Looked up from germline, CDR1 is SGHTA and CDR2 is FQGNSA. DNA of the CDR3: TGTGCCAGCAGCTTTTGGGGGGAGGATGGCTACACCTTC. The encoded protein is CASSFWGEDGYTF. The entire variable domain, with the rest obtained from reference TRBV7-2 and TRBJ1-2, is as follows: GAGVSQSPSNKVTEKGKDVELRCDPISGHTALYWYRQSLGQGLEFLIYFQGNSAPDKSGLPSDRFSAERTGGSVSTLTIQRTQQEDSAVYLCASSFWGEDGYTFGSGTRLTVV.

The V gene is TRBV7-9, the J gene TRBJ1-4, with D possibly being TRBD1 (6 bases). The CDR3 consists of 18 residues. The germline CDR1 and CDR2 sequences are SEHNR and FQNEAQ (reference sequence). The V end lost 7 bases, the J end lost 6 bases, and 27 bases lay between the germline ends. The chain's CDR3 is CASTSPPGAGVEDEKLFF. The CDR3, as DNA: TGTGCCAGCACTTCTCCCCCAGGGGCGGGGGTTGAGGATGAAAAACTGTTTTTT.

Worth noting for this clone: This sample also contains other DNA sequences that code for the same CDR3. The gene calls are TRBV12-3 or TRBV12-4 and TRBJ2-2; D remains ambiguous. Trimming took 5 bases from V and 6 from J, leaving 4 bases between them. The CDR3 is made up of 11 amino acids. The CDR3 sequence is CASSLSGELFF. CDR3 coding DNA: TGTGCCAGCAGTCTCTCCGGGGAGCTGTTTTTT.